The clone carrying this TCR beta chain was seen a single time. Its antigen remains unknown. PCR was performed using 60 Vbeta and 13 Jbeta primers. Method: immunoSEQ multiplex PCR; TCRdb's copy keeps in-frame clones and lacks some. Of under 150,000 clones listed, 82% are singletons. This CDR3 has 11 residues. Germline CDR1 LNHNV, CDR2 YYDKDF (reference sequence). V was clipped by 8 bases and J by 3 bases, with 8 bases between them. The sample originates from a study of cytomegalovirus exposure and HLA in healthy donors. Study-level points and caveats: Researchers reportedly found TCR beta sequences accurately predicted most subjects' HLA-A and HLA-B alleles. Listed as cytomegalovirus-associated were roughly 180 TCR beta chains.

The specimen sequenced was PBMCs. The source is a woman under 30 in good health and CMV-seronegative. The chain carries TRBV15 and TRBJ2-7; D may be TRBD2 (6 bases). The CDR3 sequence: CATGGDYEQYF. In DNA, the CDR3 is TGTGCCACCGGAGGGGACTACGAGCAGTACTTC.